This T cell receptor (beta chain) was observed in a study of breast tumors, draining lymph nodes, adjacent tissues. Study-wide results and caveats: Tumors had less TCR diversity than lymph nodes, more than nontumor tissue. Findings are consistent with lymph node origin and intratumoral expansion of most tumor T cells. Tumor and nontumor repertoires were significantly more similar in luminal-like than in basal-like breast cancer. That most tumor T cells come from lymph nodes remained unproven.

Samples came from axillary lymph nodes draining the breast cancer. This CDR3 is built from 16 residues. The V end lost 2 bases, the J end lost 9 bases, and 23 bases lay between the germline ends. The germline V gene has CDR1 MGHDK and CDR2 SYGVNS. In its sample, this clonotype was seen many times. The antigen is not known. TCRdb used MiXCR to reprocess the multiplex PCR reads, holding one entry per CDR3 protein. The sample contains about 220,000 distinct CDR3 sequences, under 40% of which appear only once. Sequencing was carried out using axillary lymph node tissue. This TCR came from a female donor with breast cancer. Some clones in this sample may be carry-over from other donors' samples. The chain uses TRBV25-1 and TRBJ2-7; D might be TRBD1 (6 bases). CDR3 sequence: CASSERSQQGKRWQYF. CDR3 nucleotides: TGTGCCAGCAGTGAAAGGTCGCAACAGGGAAAACGATGGCAGTACTTC.